The 25 T cell receptor beta chains below come from one sample, sequenced in a study of blood T cell repertoires in COVID-19. The method was immunoSEQ multiplex PCR; TCRdb's version includes in-frame clones alone and lacks a portion of them. The repertoire holds 310,000 or so clones, with roughly 88% as singletons. Sequenced sample: peripheral blood. These receptors all come from a woman aged 50 to 60 with active or convalescent COVID-19.

This rearrangement joins TRBV29-1 to TRBJ1-1; 9 bases map to TRBD1. Germline V gives CDR1 SQVTM, CDR2 ANQGSEA. The CDR3 runs 15 residues. J was trimmed by 6 bases and V by 1 base; bases with no gene match: 9. The CDR3 DNA sequence: TGCAGCGTTGAAGGTCCTGGGACAGGGAAGGCTGAAGCTTTCTTT. Protein sequence: CSVEGPGTGKAEAFF. The entire variable domain, with the rest obtained from reference TRBV29-1 and TRBJ1-1, is as follows: SAVISQKPSRDICQRGTSLTIQCQVDSQVTMMFWYRQQPGQSLTLIATANQGSEATYESGFVIDKFPISRPNLTFSTLTVSNMSPEDSSIYLCSVEGPGTGKAEAFFGQGTRLTVV.

This clone was found a few times. The chain joins TRBV7-2 to TRBJ1-4, with D possibly TRBD1 on 6 matching bases. CDR3 length equals 14 residues. V lost 4 bases and J 7 bases, leaving 13 bases between the germline ends. In germline, CDR1 is SGHTA, CDR2 FQGNSA. This chain's CDR3 is CASSSTGFAEKLFF. The CDR3 nucleotides read TGTGCCAGCAGCTCAACAGGGTTTGCTGAAAAACTGTTTTTT. Together with reference TRBV7-2 and TRBJ1-4, the CDR3 gives the full variable domain: GAGVSQSPSNKVTEKGKDVELRCDPISGHTALYWYRQSLGQGLEFLIYFQGNSAPDKSGLPSDRFSAERTGGSVSTLTIQRTQQEDSAVYLCASSSTGFAEKLFFGSGTQLSVL.

The chain carries TRBV30 and TRBJ1-1; D is unclear. CDR1 and CDR2 from the germline V gene are GTSNPN and SVGIG (reference sequence). CDR3 length: 13 amino acids. V lost 2 bases to trimming and J lost 5 bases, with 12 bases between them. CDR3 bases: TGTGCCTGGAGTAACAATTTCGGGACTGAAGCTTTCTTT. This sequence encodes CAWSNNFGTEAFF.

The chain links TRBV9 to TRBJ1-2; D is possibly TRBD1 (6 bases). The ends were cut back, 3 bases at V and 4 bases at J, with 16 bases in the middle. The V gene's germline CDR1 is SGDLS and CDR2 YYNGEE. The CDR3 covers 15 residues. In DNA form, the CDR3 reads TGTGCCAGCAGCGGCCCCGACAGGAAGGTCTATGGCTACACCTTC. It is translated as CASSGPDRKVYGYTF.

The chain uses TRBV19 and TRBJ1-1; 7 bases map to TRBD1. Germline loops: CDR1 LNHDA, CDR2 SQIVND (reference sequence). The CDR3 sequence is 14 residues long. The V gene end was trimmed by 11 bases and the J gene end by 1 base; junction bases not matched to a gene: 10. The CDR3 protein is CAGSGGGRNTEAFF. DNA for the CDR3: TGTGCCGGGAGTGGAGGGGGCAGGAACACTGAAGCTTTCTTT.

The CDR3 nucleotides read TGTGCCAGCAGTTCGTCGAACAGGCGCCTCTATGGCTACACCTTC. The encoded protein is CASSSSNRRLYGYTF. The J gene is TRBJ1-2, the V gene TRBV6-2 or TRBV6-3, with D perhaps TRBD1 (5 bases). V gave up 4 bases and J gave up 4 bases, with 16 bases separating them. The germline gives CDR1 MNHEY, CDR2 SVGEGT. The CDR3 sequence is 15 residues long.

The chain is built from TRBV4-3 and TRBJ2-6; 7 bases line up with TRBD1. V lost 6 bases and J lost 2; bases outside the gene matches: 4. The CDR3 is 15 residues long. Looked up from germline, CDR1 is LGHNA and CDR2 is YSLEER. The CDR3 spells CASRQTGPGANVLTF. The DNA of the CDR3 is TGCGCCAGCAGACAGACAGGGCCTGGGGCCAACGTCCTGACTTTC.

Comments on this clone: Other DNA sequences in the sample encode the same CDR3. This chain joins TRBV3-1 (or the pseudogene TRBV3-2) and TRBJ1-1, with D uncertain. Between the trimmed V and J ends, which lost 0 bases and 2 bases, there was a span of 4 bases. From germline, CDR1 is LGHDT and CDR2 YNNKEL (reference sequence). The CDR3 runs 13 residues. CDR3 sequence reads: CASSQDGNTEAFF. Written as DNA, the CDR3 is TGTGCCAGCAGCCAAGACGGTAACACTGAAGCTTTCTTT.

This chain connects TRBV3-1 (or the pseudogene TRBV3-2) to TRBJ2-1; TRBD2 aligns across 8 bases. V trimming: 1 base; J trimming: 3 bases; junction bases outside the gene matches: 5. The CDR3 has 16 amino acids. CDR1 is LGHDT and CDR2 is YNNKEL in the germline V gene (reference sequence). CDR3 in amino acids: CASSQGGSGGYNEQFF. The CDR3, as DNA: TGTGCCAGCAGCCAAGGGGGGAGCGGGGGCTACAATGAGCAGTTCTTC.

The chain has TRBV7-2 and TRBJ1-2; 9 bases map to TRBD1. The germline CDR1 and CDR2 sequences are SGHTA and FQGNSA. This CDR3 is 12 amino acids long. V lost 4 bases to trimming and J lost 10 bases; unmatched junction nucleotides: 4. As DNA, the CDR3 is TGTGCCAGCAGCTGGGACAGGGAAGTCTACACCTTC. Translating gives CASSWDREVYTF.

This chain joins TRBV2 and TRBJ1-2; 7 positions agree with TRBD1. With V trimmed by 6 bases and J by 6 bases, 10 bases remained unmatched. In germline, CDR1 is SNHLY, CDR2 FYNNEI. The CDR3 is made up of 14 amino acids. As DNA, the CDR3 is TGTGCCAGCAGACTCCAGGGGGTGGCACATGGCTACACCTTC. It specifies CASRLQGVAHGYTF.

The chain recombines TRBV2 with TRBJ1-5, with D perhaps matching TRBD1 (6 bases). In germline, CDR1 is SNHLY, CDR2 FYNNEI. Deletions cut 4 bases from V and 6 bases from J, with 13 bases between. There are 14 residues in the CDR3. CDR3 sequence (DNA): TGTGCCAGCAGTGTTACAGGGTATTCTCAGCCCCAGCATTTT. This sequence encodes CASSVTGYSQPQHF.

For the CDR3, the DNA is TGCGCCAGCAGCCAAGGCGGGAGACCCTACAATGAGCAGTTCTTC. It yields the protein CASSQGGRPYNEQFF. The chain employs TRBV4-1 and TRBJ2-1; 7 bases agree with TRBD2. V shed 1 base and J 2 bases; nucleotides not matched to a gene: 2. The V gene's germline CDR1 is MGHRA and CDR2 YSYEKL. The CDR3 contains 15 residues.

This clone was seen only once. V gene TRBV3-1 (or the pseudogene TRBV3-2) combines with J gene TRBJ2-5; perhaps TRBD2 as D (5 bases). This CDR3 contains 13 residues. Germline CDR1 reads LGHDT; CDR2 reads YNNKEL (reference sequence). V dropped 8 bases and J dropped 5 bases, with 15 bases sitting between them. CDR3 loop: CASGSLAVETQYF. The CDR3 nucleotides are TGTGCCAGCGGAAGCCTAGCCGTTGAGACCCAGTACTTC.

The chain combines TRBV6-4 with TRBJ2-1, with D possibly TRBD2 on 6 matching bases. Germline V gene sequence: CDR1 MRHNA, CDR2 SNTAGT. This CDR3 has 16 amino acids. The germline V and J ends were trimmed by 5 bases and 6 bases, with 20 bases remaining between them. The DNA for the CDR3 is TGTGCCAGCAGTCCCGAGCTCGGGAGCGTTTTCAATGAGCAGTTCTTC. The encoded protein is CASSPELGSVFNEQFF.

This rearrangement joins TRBV7-3 to TRBJ2-1, with 9 nucleotides matching TRBD2. This CDR3 is 14 amino acids long. With V trimmed by 3 bases and J by 7 bases, 4 bases remained unmatched. The germline CDR1 and CDR2 sequences are SGHTA and FQGTGA. CDR3: CASSLGGRGNEQFF. The CDR3 DNA sequence: TGTGCCAGCAGCTTGGGCGGGAGGGGTAATGAGCAGTTCTTC.

The chain combines TRBV5-1 with TRBJ1-4, with D unclear. In germline, CDR1 is SGHRS, CDR2 YFSETQ. CDR3 length: 16 residues. V was clipped by 0 bases and J by 4 bases, with 13 bases between them. The CDR3 loop reads CASSLAVAGVNEKLFF. In DNA, the CDR3 is TGCGCCAGCAGCTTGGCCGTGGCGGGAGTTAATGAAAAACTGTTTTTT.

The sample holds one count of this clone. This chain uses TRBV5-1 with TRBJ1-5; 7 nucleotides agree with TRBD1. The length of the CDR3 is 15 residues. The germline gives CDR1 SGHRS, CDR2 YFSETQ. Trimming cost V 0 bases and J 4 bases; bases outside gene matches: 4. CDR3 sequence: CASSLEGGQNQPQHF. For the CDR3, the DNA is TGCGCCAGCAGCTTGGAAGGGGGCCAGAATCAGCCCCAGCATTTT.

This sequence joins TRBV7-2 and TRBJ2-3; 7 bases are shared with TRBD2. J gave up 1 base and V 1 base, and 5 bases lay outside the gene matches. Germline V lookup: CDR1 SGHTA, CDR2 FQGNSA. CDR3 length: 16 residues. The CDR3 coding sequence is TGTGCCAGCAGCTTAGGAGCGGGGTTCCGCACAGATACGCAGTATTTT. Protein: CASSLGAGFRTDTQYF. Variable domain in full (rest from reference TRBV7-2 and TRBJ2-3): GAGVSQSPSNKVTEKGKDVELRCDPISGHTALYWYRQSLGQGLEFLIYFQGNSAPDKSGLPSDRFSAERTGGSVSTLTIQRTQQEDSAVYLCASSLGAGFRTDTQYFGPGTRLTVL.

This chain connects TRBV28 to TRBJ2-7; 7 bases map to TRBD2. V dropped 2 bases and J dropped 2; count of bases not matched to a gene: 3. In germline, CDR1 is MDHEN, CDR2 SYDVKM. This CDR3 has 14 residues. CDR3 coding DNA: TGTGCCAGCAGTTTACATCGGGGGGCCTACGAGCAGTACTTC. Its protein is CASSLHRGAYEQYF. Drawing the rest from reference TRBV28 and TRBJ2-7, the complete variable domain is DVKVTQSSRYLVKRTGEKVFLECVQDMDHENMFWYRQDPGLGLRLIYFSYDVKMKEKGDIPEGYSVSREKKERFSLILESASTNQTSMYLCASSLHRGAYEQYFGPGTRLTVT.

V gene TRBV10-3 combines with J gene TRBJ1-1; tentative D call: TRBD1 (5 bases). Germline values: CDR1 ENHRY, CDR2 SYGVKD. The V end was cut by 8 bases, the J end by 1 base, with 14 bases between. The CDR3 is 14 residues long. CDR3 bases: TGTGCCATCGGGACTGGGCAGACGAACACTGAAGCTTTCTTT. Translation: CAIGTGQTNTEAFF.

The chain links TRBV10-3 to TRBJ1-5, with a possible D match to TRBD1 (5 bases). This CDR3 contains 14 residues. Looked up from germline, CDR1 is ENHRY and CDR2 is SYGVKD. V lost 2 bases and J 0 bases, leaving 5 bases between the germline ends. The DNA of the CDR3 is TGTGCCATCAGTGAGAGGGGTAGCAATCAGCCCCAGCATTTT. Residues: CAISERGSNQPQHF.

V gene TRBV19 combines with J gene TRBJ1-5; no reliable D call. Germline V gene lookup returns CDR1 LNHDA and CDR2 SQIVND (reference sequence). V lost 5 bases, J lost 4 bases, and 9 bases lay in between. CDR3 size: 13 residues. Written as DNA, the CDR3 is TGTGCCAGTAGTCCTGAGGGAAATCAGCCCCAGCATTTT. This codes for CASSPEGNQPQHF.

The chain is built from TRBV7-9 and TRBJ2-3; 10 bases agree with TRBD2. V shed 1 base and J 3 bases; nucleotides not matched to a gene: 4. The CDR3 consists of 16 residues. CDR1 SEHNR and CDR2 FQNEAQ come from the germline V gene (reference sequence). The CDR3 DNA is TGTGCCAGCAGCTTAGTAACTAGCGGGATGACAGATACGCAGTATTTT. Protein product: CASSLVTSGMTDTQYF. Full variable domain (missing parts from reference TRBV7-9 and TRBJ2-3): DTGVSQNPRHKITKRGQNVTFRCDPISEHNRLYWYRQTLGQGPEFLTYFQNEAQLEKSRLLSDRFSAERPKGSFSTLEIQRTEQGDSAMYLCASSLVTSGMTDTQYFGPGTRLTVL.

The chain has TRBV3-1 (or the pseudogene TRBV3-2) and TRBJ2-6; D is possibly TRBD1 (5 bases). Germline CDR1 reads LGHDT; CDR2 reads YNNKEL (reference sequence). CDR3 length: 17 residues. Between the trimmed V and J ends, which lost 2 bases and 4 bases, there was a span of 15 bases. The CDR3: CASSQYSGPRGANVLTF. The DNA for the CDR3 is TGTGCCAGCAGCCAATACTCAGGGCCCCGCGGGGCCAACGTCCTGACTTTC.